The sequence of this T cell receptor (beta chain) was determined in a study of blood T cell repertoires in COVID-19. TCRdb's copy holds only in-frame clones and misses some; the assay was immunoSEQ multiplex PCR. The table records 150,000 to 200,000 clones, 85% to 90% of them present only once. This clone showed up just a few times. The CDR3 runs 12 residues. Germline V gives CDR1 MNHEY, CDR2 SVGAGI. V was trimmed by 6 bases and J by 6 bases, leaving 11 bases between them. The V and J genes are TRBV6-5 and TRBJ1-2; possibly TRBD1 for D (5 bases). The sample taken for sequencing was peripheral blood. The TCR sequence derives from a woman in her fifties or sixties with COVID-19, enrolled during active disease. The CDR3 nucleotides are TGTGCCAGCAGCGGGGGAGGGGATGGCTACACCTTC. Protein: CASSGGGDGYTF.